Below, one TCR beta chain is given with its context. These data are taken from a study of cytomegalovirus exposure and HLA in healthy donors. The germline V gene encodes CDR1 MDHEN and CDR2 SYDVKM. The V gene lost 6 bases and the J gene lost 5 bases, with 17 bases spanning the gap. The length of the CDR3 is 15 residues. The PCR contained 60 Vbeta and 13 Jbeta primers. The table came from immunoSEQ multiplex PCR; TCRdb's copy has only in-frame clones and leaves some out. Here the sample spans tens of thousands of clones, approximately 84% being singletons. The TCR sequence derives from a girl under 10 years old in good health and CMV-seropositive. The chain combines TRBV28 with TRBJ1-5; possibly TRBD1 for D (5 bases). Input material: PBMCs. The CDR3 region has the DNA TGTGCCAGCAGGGCGGGACGGGTTCGCTATCAGCCCCAGCATTTT. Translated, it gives CASRAGRVRYQPQHF. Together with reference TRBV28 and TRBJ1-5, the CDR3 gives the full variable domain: DVKVTQSSRYLVKRTGEKVFLECVQDMDHENMFWYRQDPGLGLRLIYFSYDVKMKEKGDIPEGYSVSREKKERFSLILESASTNQTSMYLCASRAGRVRYQPQHFGDGTRLSIL.